The sequence of this T cell receptor beta chain was determined in a study of shared clonotypes between healthy human individuals. This clone was observed a single time. Under the authors' procedure: Filtering differed because ImmunoSEQ produced junction-only sequences that carried no quality scores. The repertoire was sequenced with immunoSEQ multiplex PCR; TCRdb's copy has only in-frame clones and lacks some. The DNA was the basis for D and trimming; V, J and clone size are from that table. The table includes about 340,000 clones, about 70% detected once. With 3 bases removed from V and 4 bases from J, the gap between germline ends came to 13 bases. Germline CDR1 is MDHEN and CDR2 is SYDVKM. This CDR3 comprises 15 residues.

Sequencing input: memory CD4+ T cells sorted from blood. Subset here: CD45RA-negative fraction. The sequence was collected from a man younger than 45 in good health. The chain links TRBV28 to TRBJ2-1; D is unresolved. The CDR3 is CASSFPSPAYNEQFF. In DNA, the CDR3 is TGTGCCAGCAGTTTCCCATCTCCTGCTTACAATGAGCAGTTCTTC.